The 18 T cell receptor beta chains given below trace back to one sample, sequenced in a study of shared clonotypes between healthy human individuals. Generated by immunoSEQ multiplex PCR, the TCRdb table keeps only in-frame clones and is missing some. The sample includes fewer than 1.8 million clones, about 98.5% seen only once; the top ten take approximately 0.4%. Sequencing input: naive CD4+ T cells sorted from blood. Regarding subset: CD45RA+ positively selected. These receptors all stem from a man younger than 40 in good health.

This sequence joins TRBV28 and TRBJ1-5; the match to TRBD1 covers 7 bases. Germline V gene lookup returns CDR1 MDHEN and CDR2 SYDVKM. J gave up 5 bases and V 7 bases, and 11 bases lay outside the gene matches. The CDR3 runs 15 residues. In DNA, the CDR3 is TGTGCCAGCACCAACCGAGGACAGGAGGATCAGCCCCAGCATTTT. As protein: CASTNRGQEDQPQHF.

The chain has TRBV29-1 and TRBJ2-5; possible D gene TRBD1, 5 bases. This CDR3 spans 14 amino acids. With 4 bases removed from V and 5 bases from J, the gap between germline ends came to 17 bases. Germline V gene data show CDR1 as SQVTM and CDR2 as ANQGSEA. The CDR3 bases are TGCAGCGTTGCTAACAGGCGGTTGGGCGAGACCCAGTACTTC. It yields the protein CSVANRRLGETQYF.

The CDR3 DNA reads TGTGCCAGCTCACCACTGAGGACGACGGGTAGAGAGACCCAGTACTTC. It encodes CASSPLRTTGRETQYF. The chain uses TRBV18 and TRBJ2-5; no definite D call. Germline CDR1 KGHSH, CDR2 LQKENI. This CDR3 comprises 16 residues. Trimming took off 1 base at V and 4 bases at J, with 16 bases between the two ends.

This chain joins TRBV28 and TRBJ1-4; tentatively, D is TRBD1 (5 bases). V was shortened by 5 bases and J by 9 bases, with 19 bases between the two germline ends. CDR3 length: 15 residues. Germline-derived CDR1 and CDR2 are MDHEN and SYDVKM. The CDR3 bases are TGTGCCAGCAGTACAGGAGGGGCATCGGAAAAAAAACTGTTTTTT. This gives the protein CASSTGGASEKKLFF.

The chain combines TRBV5-1 with TRBJ1-4; 9 nucleotides align to TRBD1. The CDR3 loop spans 16 amino acids. V lost 3 bases and J lost 7; bases outside the gene matches: 10. Germline CDR1 and CDR2: SGHRS and YFSETQ. CDR3 bases: TGCGCCAGCAGCTCCCGGGACAGGGAGGAGGCTGAAAAACTGTTTTTT. Translating gives CASSSRDREEAEKLFF.

CDR3 amino acids: CASSELAGAPGELFF. CDR3 DNA: TGTGCCAGCAGTGAATTAGCGGGAGCCCCCGGGGAGCTGTTTTTT. V usage is TRBV6-1 and J usage is TRBJ2-2; TRBD2 agrees at 9 bases. The CDR3 covers 15 residues. Looked up from germline, CDR1 is MNHNS and CDR2 is SASEGT. The junction had 4 bases not matched to a gene; V was cut back by 2 bases and J by 6 bases.

CDR3 DNA sequence: TGCGCCAGCAGCCCGGTTCGGGGGAACTATGGCTACACCTTC. Its translation: CASSPVRGNYGYTF. The J gene is TRBJ1-2, the V gene TRBV4-1, with D perhaps TRBD1 (5 bases). CDR1 is MGHRA and CDR2 is YSYEKL in the germline V gene. V shed 4 bases and J shed 2 bases, with 11 bases lying between them. The CDR3 sequence is 14 residues long.

The CDR3 reads CASSRTSGMYEQYF. DNA for the CDR3: TGTGCCAGCAGTAGGACTAGCGGGATGTACGAGCAGTACTTC. The rearrangement joins TRBV27 to TRBJ2-7; TRBD2 matches 12 bases. V lost 5 bases to trimming and J lost 4 bases; unmatched junction nucleotides: 3. This CDR3 region has 14 residues. CDR1 is MNHEY, CDR2 SMNVEV, per germline (reference sequence).

This chain links TRBV11-2 with TRBJ2-7; 8 bases match TRBD2. This CDR3 has 16 amino acids. V lost 5 bases and J lost 7; bases outside the gene matches: 16. The germline gives CDR1 SGHAT, CDR2 FQNNGV. Here the CDR3 reads CASSTFAGGVTGEQYF. The CDR3 DNA follows: TGTGCCAGCAGCACATTCGCGGGAGGCGTTACGGGTGAGCAGTACTTC.

Concerning this clone: The same CDR3 is also encoded by other DNA sequences in this sample. The gene calls are TRBV6-5 and TRBJ2-1, with no clear D. The germline CDR1 and CDR2 sequences are MNHEY and SVGAGI. This CDR3 region has 11 residues. Trimming shortened V by 6 bases and J by 2 bases, and 2 bases separated the two germline ends. This CDR3 reads CASSPYNEQFF. As DNA, the CDR3 is TGTGCCAGCAGCCCCTACAATGAGCAGTTCTTC.

Concerning this clone itself: The same CDR3 also results from other DNA sequences found in this sample. The rearrangement uses TRBV5-1 and TRBJ2-3; no firm D call. The CDR3 has 14 amino acids. The ends were cut back, 1 base at V and 0 bases at J, with 6 bases in the middle. Germline V CDR1 and CDR2: SGHRS, YFSETQ. CDR3 sequence (DNA): TGCGCCAGCAGCTTGAGCGTTAGCACAGATACGCAGTATTTT. It codes for CASSLSVSTDTQYF.

The table lists this clone with a count of one. The J gene is TRBJ1-2, the V gene TRBV11-2, with 8 bases lining up with TRBD1. V shed 5 bases, J shed 4 bases, and the junction held 3 bases outside the gene matches. This CDR3 has 13 residues. Germline V gene data show CDR1 as SGHAT and CDR2 as FQNNGV. CDR3 in amino acids: CASSTDRVYGYTF. Here the CDR3 DNA reads TGTGCCAGCAGCACGGACAGGGTCTATGGCTACACCTTC.

The V gene is TRBV5-1, the J gene TRBJ1-1; D gene uncertain. The germline CDR1 and CDR2 sequences are SGHRS and YFSETQ. V lost 2 bases, J lost 0 bases, and 17 bases lay in between. The CDR3 totals 17 residues. The CDR3 region is CASSFALQLGMNTEAFF. As DNA, the CDR3 is TGCGCCAGCAGCTTCGCGCTACAGTTAGGCATGAACACTGAAGCTTTCTTT.

As regards this clone: Within the sample, other DNA sequences also encode this same CDR3. The V gene is TRBV19, the J gene TRBJ1-1, with 10 nucleotides matching TRBD1. This CDR3 spans 13 amino acids. Germline V CDR1 and CDR2: LNHDA, SQIVND (reference sequence). V trimming: 6 bases; J trimming: 5 bases; junction bases outside the gene matches: 3. The CDR3 spells CASSGQGGTEAFF. CDR3 DNA: TGTGCCAGTAGCGGACAGGGGGGGACTGAAGCTTTCTTT.

The chain has TRBV5-5 and TRBJ1-1; 7 bases are a match to TRBD1. Trimming took 2 bases from V and 7 from J; bases not matched to a gene: 5. Germline V lookup: CDR1 SGHKS, CDR2 YYEKEE (reference sequence). The CDR3 sequence is 13 residues long. This chain's CDR3 is CASSFRDSGEAFF. The DNA of the CDR3 is TGTGCCAGCAGCTTCCGGGACAGTGGTGAAGCTTTCTTT.

This clone turned up a few times. The sample holds other DNA sequences that translate to the same CDR3. The V and J genes are TRBV5-4 and TRBJ2-5; D is perhaps TRBD1 (5 bases). The CDR3 covers 13 residues. CDR1 is SGHNT, CDR2 YYREEE, per germline (reference sequence). V lost 0 bases and J 2 bases, leaving 5 bases between the germline ends. CDR3 nucleotide sequence: TGTGCCAGCAGCTTGGACAGGCAAGAGACCCAGTACTTC. Encoded protein: CASSLDRQETQYF. Using reference TRBV5-4 and TRBJ2-5 for the parts outside the CDR3, the full variable domain is ETGVTQSPTHLIKTRGQQVTLRCSSQSGHNTVSWYQQALGQGPQFIFQYYREEENGRGNFPPRFSGLQFPNYSSELNVNALELDDSALYLCASSLDRQETQYFGPGTRLLVL.

The chain recombines TRBV7-8 with TRBJ2-3; possibly TRBD2 for D (6 bases). Germline assignment: CDR1 SGHVS and CDR2 FQNEAQ. V shed 0 bases and J shed 5 bases, with 6 bases lying between them. This CDR3 is 13 amino acids long. The DNA of the CDR3 is TGTGCCAGCAGCTTAGCGGGGGGAGATACGCAGTATTTT. Translating it yields CASSLAGGDTQYF.

A word on this clone: The same CDR3 arises from other DNA sequences in this sample as well. The chain recombines TRBV6-5 with TRBJ1-2; D is ambiguous. The CDR3 sequence is 13 residues long. Germline V gives CDR1 MNHEY, CDR2 SVGAGI. V dropped 0 bases and J dropped 2 bases, with 4 bases sitting between them. This chain's CDR3 is CASSYSTNYGYTF. Written as DNA, the CDR3 is TGTGCCAGCAGTTACTCAACAAACTATGGCTACACCTTC.